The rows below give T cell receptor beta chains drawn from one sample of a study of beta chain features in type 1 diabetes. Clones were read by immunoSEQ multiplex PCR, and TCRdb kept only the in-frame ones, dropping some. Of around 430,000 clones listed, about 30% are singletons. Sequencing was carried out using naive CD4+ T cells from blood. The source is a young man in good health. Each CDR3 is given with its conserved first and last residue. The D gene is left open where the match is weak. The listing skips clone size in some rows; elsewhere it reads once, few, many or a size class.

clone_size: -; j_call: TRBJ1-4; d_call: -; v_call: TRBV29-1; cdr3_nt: TGCAGCGTTGAAGAGCACGGCGAGGGAAAACTGTTTTTT; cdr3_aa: CSVEEHGEGKLFF
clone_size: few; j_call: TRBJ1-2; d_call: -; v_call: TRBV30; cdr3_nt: TGTGCCTGGAGTTCCAGGGGAGAATATGGCTACACCTTC; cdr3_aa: CAWSSRGEYGYTF
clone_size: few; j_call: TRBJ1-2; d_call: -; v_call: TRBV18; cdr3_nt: TGTGCCAGCTCTCCCGATGGAATCTATGGCTACACCTTC; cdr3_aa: CASSPDGIYGYTF
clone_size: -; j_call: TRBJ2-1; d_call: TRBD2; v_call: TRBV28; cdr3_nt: TGTGCCAGCAGTAGCTTTAGCGGGAGGGTTAACGAGCAGTTCTTC; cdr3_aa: CASSSFSGRVNEQFF
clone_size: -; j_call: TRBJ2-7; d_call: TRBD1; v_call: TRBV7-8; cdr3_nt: TGTGCCAGCAGACCAACCTCAGGGGGCAGGGCCTACGAGCAGTACTTC; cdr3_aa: CASRPTSGGRAYEQYF
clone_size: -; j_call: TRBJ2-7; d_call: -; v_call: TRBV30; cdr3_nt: TGTGCCTGGAGTGTCGGGGACGGCTCCTACGAGCAGTACTTC; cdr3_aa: CAWSVGDGSYEQYF
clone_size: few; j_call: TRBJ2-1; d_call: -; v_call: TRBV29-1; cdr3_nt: TGCAGCGTTTCAGTGGACGCAATTGGCGAGCAGTTCTTC; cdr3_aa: CSVSVDAIGEQFF
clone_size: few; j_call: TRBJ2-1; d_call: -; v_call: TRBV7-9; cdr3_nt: TGTGCCAGCAGCTTATTCGGCGACAATGAGCAGTTCTTC; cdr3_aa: CASSLFGDNEQFF
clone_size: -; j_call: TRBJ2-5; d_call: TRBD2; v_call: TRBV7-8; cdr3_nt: TGTGCCAGCAGCGCCCTAGCGGGAGGAACAGAGACCCAGTACTTC; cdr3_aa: CASSALAGGTETQYF
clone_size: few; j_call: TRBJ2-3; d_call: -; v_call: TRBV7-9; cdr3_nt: TGTGCCAGCAGTACCGGGGGGCCAGATACGCAGTATTTT; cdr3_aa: CASSTGGPDTQYF
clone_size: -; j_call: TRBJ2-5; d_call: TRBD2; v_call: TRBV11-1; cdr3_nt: TGTGCCAGCAGCTTATCTAGCGGGAGGATGGGAGAGACCCAGTACTTC; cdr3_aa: CASSLSSGRMGETQYF
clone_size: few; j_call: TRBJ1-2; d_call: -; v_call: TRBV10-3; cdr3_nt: TGTGCCCTCAGAGGGGGGAACTATGGCTACACCTTC; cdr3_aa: CALRGGNYGYTF
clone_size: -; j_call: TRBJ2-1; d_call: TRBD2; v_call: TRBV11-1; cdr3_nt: TGTGCCAGCAGCCGACGGGCGGGACTAGGGTACAATGAGCAGTTCTTC; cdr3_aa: CASSRRAGLGYNEQFF
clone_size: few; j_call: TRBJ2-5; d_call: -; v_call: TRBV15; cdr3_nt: TGTGCCACCAGCGGTGTGTGGAACCAAGAGACCCAGTACTTC; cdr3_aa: CATSGVWNQETQYF
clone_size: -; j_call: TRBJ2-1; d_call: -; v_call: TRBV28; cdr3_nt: TGTGCCAGCAGGTCGGGGCTAGATGAGCAGTTCTTC; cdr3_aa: CASRSGLDEQFF
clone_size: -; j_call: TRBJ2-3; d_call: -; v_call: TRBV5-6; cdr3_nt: TGTGCCAGCAGCTTGGGACAGCTATTCACAGATACGCAGTATTTT; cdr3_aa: CASSLGQLFTDTQYF
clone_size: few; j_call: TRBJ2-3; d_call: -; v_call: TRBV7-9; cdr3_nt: TGTGCCAGCAGCTTAGGGGCGGGAATAGAACCAGATACGCAGTATTTT; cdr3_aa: CASSLGAGIEPDTQYF
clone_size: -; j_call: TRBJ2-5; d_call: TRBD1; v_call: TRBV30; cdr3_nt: TGTGCCTGGAGTCGTGGGACAGGCCAAGAGACCCAGTACTTC; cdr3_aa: CAWSRGTGQETQYF
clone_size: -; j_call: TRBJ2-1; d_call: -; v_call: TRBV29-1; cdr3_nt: TGCAGCGTTGACGGCGCCCGGGGTGAGCAGTTCTTC; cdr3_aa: CSVDGARGEQFF
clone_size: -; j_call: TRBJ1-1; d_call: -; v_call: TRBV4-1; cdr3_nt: TGCGCCAGCAGTTACAAAGGAGGGAACACTGAAGCTTTCTTT; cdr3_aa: CASSYKGGNTEAFF
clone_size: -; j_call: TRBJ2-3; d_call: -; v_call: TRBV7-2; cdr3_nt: TGTGCCAGCAGCTTAGAGTACAGTGGGACGCAGTATTTT; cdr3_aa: CASSLEYSGTQYF
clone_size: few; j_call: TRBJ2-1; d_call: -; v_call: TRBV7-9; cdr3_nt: TGTGCCAGCAGCTTAGAGGTGCTTCAGTTCTTC; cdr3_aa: CASSLEVLQFF
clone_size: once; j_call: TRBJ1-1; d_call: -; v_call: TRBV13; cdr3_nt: TGTGCCAGCAGCCCGAAGCAAGACAGGCCCTTCGCCCTTGAAGCTTTCTTT; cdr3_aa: CASSPKQDRPFALEAFF
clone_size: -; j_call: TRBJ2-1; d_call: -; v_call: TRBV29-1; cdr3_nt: TGCAGCGCTGTTGACTACAATGAGCAGTTCTTC; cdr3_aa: CSAVDYNEQFF
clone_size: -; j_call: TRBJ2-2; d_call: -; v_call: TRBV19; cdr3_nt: TGTGCCAGTAACAGGGAAGGAACCGGGGAGCTGTTTTTT; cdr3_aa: CASNREGTGELFF
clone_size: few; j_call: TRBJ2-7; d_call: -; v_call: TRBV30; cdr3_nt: TGTGCCTGGAGTGTACGCTATGGGGCCGAGCACGAGCAGTACTTC; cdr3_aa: CAWSVRYGAEHEQYF
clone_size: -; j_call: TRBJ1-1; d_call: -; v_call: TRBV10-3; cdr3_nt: TGTGCCATCAGATCACAAGGAAACACTGAAGCTTTCTTT; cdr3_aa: CAIRSQGNTEAFF
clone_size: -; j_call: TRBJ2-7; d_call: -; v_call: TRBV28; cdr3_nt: TGTGCCAGCAACAGCGCACTATCCTACGAGCAGTACTTC; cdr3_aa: CASNSALSYEQYF
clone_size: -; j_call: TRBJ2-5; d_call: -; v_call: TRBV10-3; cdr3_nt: TGTGCCATCAGCCCGATGGGTTCCGAGACCCAGTACTTC; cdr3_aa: CAISPMGSETQYF
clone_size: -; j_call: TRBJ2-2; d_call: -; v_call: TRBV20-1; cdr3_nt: TGTGGGGGAGTTTCGTCCGGGGAGCTGTTTTTT; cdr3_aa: CGGVSSGELFF
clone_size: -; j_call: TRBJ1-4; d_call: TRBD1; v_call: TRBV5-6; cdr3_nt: TGTGCCAGCAGTCCACCAATTAGGGGGCGGACTAATGAAAAACTGTTTTTT; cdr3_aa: CASSPPIRGRTNEKLFF
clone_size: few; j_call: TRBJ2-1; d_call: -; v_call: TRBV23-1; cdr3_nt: TGCGCCACTTGGGCCTCGGCGGGCAATGAGCAGTTCTTC; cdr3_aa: CATWASAGNEQFF
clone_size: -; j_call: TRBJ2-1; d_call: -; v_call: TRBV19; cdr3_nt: TGTGCCAGTAGTATGTTACATGAGCAGTTCTTC; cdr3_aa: CASSMLHEQFF
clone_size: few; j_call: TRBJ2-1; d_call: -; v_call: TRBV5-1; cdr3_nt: TGCGCCAGCAGTTTGCCGGACTTCGGTGATGAGCAGTTCTTC; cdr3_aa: CASSLPDFGDEQFF
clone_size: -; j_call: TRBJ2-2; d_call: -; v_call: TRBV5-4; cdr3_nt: TGTGCCAGCAGCTTGGGACTCAGGAACACCGGGGAGCTGTTTTTT; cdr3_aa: CASSLGLRNTGELFF
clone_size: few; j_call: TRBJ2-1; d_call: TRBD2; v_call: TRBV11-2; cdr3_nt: TGTGCCAGCGGATCGACTAGCCATTACAATGAGCAGTTCTTC; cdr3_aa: CASGSTSHYNEQFF
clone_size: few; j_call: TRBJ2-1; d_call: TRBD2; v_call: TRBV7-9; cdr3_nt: TGTGCCAGCAACATCGGGACTACAAGAATCAATGAGCAGTTCTTC; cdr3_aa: CASNIGTTRINEQFF
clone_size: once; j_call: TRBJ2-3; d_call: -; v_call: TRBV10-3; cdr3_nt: TGTGCCATCAGTGAGTCGACACGAGCAGATACGCAGTATTTT; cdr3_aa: CAISESTRADTQYF
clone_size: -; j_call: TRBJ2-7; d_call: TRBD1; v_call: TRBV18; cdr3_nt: TGTGCCAGCTCCCCGGGACAGCGCGAGCAGTACTTC; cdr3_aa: CASSPGQREQYF
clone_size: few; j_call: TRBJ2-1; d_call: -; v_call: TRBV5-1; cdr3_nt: TGCGCCAGCAGCTTGGCCGGACACTTCTACAATGAGCAGTTCTTC; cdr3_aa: CASSLAGHFYNEQFF
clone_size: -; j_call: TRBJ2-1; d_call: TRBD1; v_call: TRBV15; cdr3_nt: TGTGCCACCAGCAGACTCGGACAGGGAGGTTTCTATGAGCAGTTCTTC; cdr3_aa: CATSRLGQGGFYEQFF